One sample yielded the 30 T cell receptor beta chains listed below, sequenced in a study of T-cell reconstitution after alpha-beta-depleted transplantation in children. As it was prepared, the TCRbeta library received unique molecular identifiers. In TCRdb, the PCR reads were re-called with MiXCR into one record per CDR3 protein. The sample lists hundreds of thousands of distinct CDR3 sequences, under 20% seen once, with 35% to 50% in the top ten. The starting material was PBMCs, mostly from graft donor cells, obtained 360 days after TCRalphabeta/CD19-depleted stem cell transplant. The receptors were gathered from a male patient between 2 and 15 years old who had a stem cell transplant for acute lymphoblastic leukemia, so the T cells may come from the graft donor.

The rearrangement links TRBV27 to TRBJ2-3; 9 bases fit TRBD2. The J segment lost 3 bases and the V segment lost 6 bases, leaving 13 bases of the junction unmatched. Germline V gene data show CDR1 as MNHEY and CDR2 as SMNVEV (reference sequence). The CDR3 extends over 17 amino acids. The CDR3 DNA sequence: TGTGCCAGCAGCAGACCCGATCTAGCGGGAACTACAGATACGCAGTATTTT. This gives the protein CASSRPDLAGTTDTQYF.

This clonotype showed up just a few times. The chain employs TRBV20-1 and TRBJ2-1; 7 positions match TRBD2. Per germline, CDR1 DFQATT and CDR2 SNEGSKA (reference sequence). Germline trimming cut 3 bases from V and 7 bases from J; bases unmatched to any gene: 12. The CDR3 is made up of 15 amino acids. CDR3: CSASLVGAGRNEQFF. The CDR3 DNA reads TGCAGTGCTAGTCTAGTCGGAGCGGGACGGAATGAGCAGTTCTTC.

This clonotype was seen more than once but under ten times. This chain links TRBV4-3 with TRBJ2-1; the D is unclear. The CDR3 spans 13 residues. Germline CDR1 is LGHNA and CDR2 is YSLEER. Trimming removed 3 bases at V and 6 bases at J, with 9 bases between. CDR3 nucleotide sequence: TGCGCCAGCAGCCAGCGCGAGATCAATGAGCAGTTCTTC. Translated, it gives CASSQREINEQFF.

This clonotype was counted between two and nine times. This rearrangement joins TRBV4-2 to TRBJ2-7, with TRBD1 identical over 7 bases. CDR3 size: 17 residues. CDR1 is LGHNA, CDR2 YNFKEQ, per germline. The trim removed 0 bases at V and 2 bases at J, leaving 10 bases unmatched. The CDR3 is CASSQEGERTGAYEQYF. The CDR3 coding sequence is TGTGCCAGCAGCCAAGAGGGGGAGCGGACAGGAGCCTACGAGCAGTACTTC.

The gene calls are TRBV7-9 and TRBJ2-5; weak D call: TRBD2 (5 bases). Trimming took off 1 base at V and 9 bases at J, with 12 bases between the two ends. Germline CDR1 and CDR2: SEHNR and FQNEAQ (reference sequence). CDR3 size: 13 residues. CDR3 in amino acids: CASSLVSRGAQYF. The DNA for the CDR3 is TGTGCCAGCAGCTTAGTATCTCGGGGAGCCCAGTACTTC. Filled out from reference TRBV7-9 and TRBJ2-5, the complete variable domain reads DTGVSQNPRHKITKRGQNVTFRCDPISEHNRLYWYRQTLGQGPEFLTYFQNEAQLEKSRLLSDRFSAERPKGSFSTLEIQRTEQGDSAMYLCASSLVSRGAQYFGPGTRLLVL.

The J gene is TRBJ2-1, the V gene TRBV29-1; TRBD2 is a possible D gene (6 bases). V dropped 7 bases and J dropped 5 bases, with 6 bases sitting between them. Germline lookup yields CDR1 SQVTM and CDR2 ANQGSEA. There are 10 residues in the CDR3. The CDR3 DNA follows: TGCAGCGGGGGGGACAATGAGCAGTTCTTC. This gives the protein CSGGDNEQFF.

At least ten counts were recorded for this clonotype. V usage is TRBV15 and J usage is TRBJ1-6; D not resolved. Germline V gene data show CDR1 as LNHNV and CDR2 as YYDKDF (reference sequence). The CDR3 consists of 12 residues. V lost 0 bases to trimming and J lost 6 bases, with 0 bases between them. In DNA, the CDR3 is TGTGCCACCAGCAGAGATAATTCACCCCTCCACTTT. Translation: CATSRDNSPLHF.

The chain carries TRBV4-3 and TRBJ1-2, with D possibly TRBD1 on 6 matching bases. CDR1 is LGHNA and CDR2 is YSLEER in the germline V gene. Trimming stripped 0 bases from V and 4 bases from J, with 12 bases between. The CDR3 totals 15 residues. CDR3 region: CASSQDPKGGYGYTF. The CDR3 DNA sequence: TGCGCCAGCAGCCAAGACCCTAAAGGGGGCTATGGCTACACCTTC.

In its sample, this clonotype was seen a few times. This rearrangement joins TRBV21-1 to TRBJ2-5; the table's D call, TRBD1, has no DNA check behind it. TRBV21-1 is deemed a pseudogene. This CDR3 has 15 amino acids. CDR3 sequence (DNA): TGTGCCAGCAGCCCCCTGGACAGGGTCTGGGAGACCCAGTACTTC. This translates into CASSPLDRVWETQYF.

This chain uses TRBV7-9 with TRBJ1-4, with 9 bases aligning to TRBD1. This CDR3 region has 14 residues. The germline gives CDR1 SEHNR, CDR2 FQNEAQ (reference sequence). V trimming: 5 bases; J trimming: 6 bases; junction bases outside the gene matches: 4. The DNA of the CDR3 is TGTGCCAGCAGCCCGGGACAGGGAGATGAAAAACTGTTTTTT. It is translated as CASSPGQGDEKLFF.

This clonotype was found many times. V usage is TRBV6-2 or TRBV6-3 and J usage is TRBJ1-4; TRBD1 matches 7 bases. This CDR3 spans 13 amino acids. After removal of 2 bases from V and 7 bases from J, the junction contained 1 base not matched to a gene. Germline CDR1 and CDR2: MNHEY and SVGEGT. For the CDR3, the DNA is TGTGCCAGCAGTTACCGGGACAGTGAAAAACTGTTTTTT. Translation gives CASSYRDSEKLFF.

For the CDR3, the DNA is TGTGCCAGCAGTTTTTGGCAGAATGGCCGCGAGCAGTACTTC. This translates into CASSFWQNGREQYF. V usage is TRBV12-3 or TRBV12-4 and J usage is TRBJ2-7; D gene unclear. Trimming took off 3 bases at V and 6 bases at J, with 15 bases between the two ends. The CDR3 totals 14 residues.

In this sample, this clonotype turned up many times. The genes are TRBV6-6 and TRBJ2-3; D call uncertain. Per germline, CDR1 MNHNY and CDR2 SVGAGI (reference sequence). Deletions cut 0 bases from V and 6 bases from J, with 1 base between. The CDR3 is made up of 11 amino acids. The CDR3 sequence is CASSYSDTQYF. The DNA for the CDR3 is TGTGCCAGCAGTTACTCGGATACGCAGTATTTT.

This clonotype showed up just a few times. The V call is TRBV11-2, the J call TRBJ2-2; a weak D match, TRBD1 (5 bases). Trimming cost V 2 bases and J 5 bases, with 24 bases left between them. Germline V gene lookup returns CDR1 SGHAT and CDR2 FQNNGV. The CDR3 covers 19 residues. CDR3 region: CASSLYPYRQQLKTGELFF. The CDR3 DNA follows: TGTGCCAGCAGCTTATACCCCTACCGACAGCAACTGAAGACCGGGGAGCTGTTTTTT.

This clonotype was seen a handful of times. The gene calls are TRBV12-3 or TRBV12-4 and TRBJ1-6, with a weak D call TRBD1 (5 bases). The length of the CDR3 is 15 residues. Trimming removed 5 bases from V and 7 bases from J, with 15 bases in between. CDR3 sequence reads: CASSPGTVGNSPLHF. Here the CDR3 DNA reads TGTGCCAGCAGTCCAGGGACCGTTGGCAATTCACCCCTCCACTTT.

This chain connects TRBV19 to TRBJ2-3; 7 bases align to TRBD1. The V gene end was trimmed by 10 bases and the J gene end by 2 bases; junction bases not matched to a gene: 9. Germline assignment: CDR1 LNHDA and CDR2 SQIVND (reference sequence). There are 14 residues in the CDR3. The DNA of the CDR3 is TGTGCCACCCAAACGGGGACAGCCACAGATACGCAGTATTTT. It codes for CATQTGTATDTQYF. Full variable domain (missing parts from reference TRBV19 and TRBJ2-3): DGGITQSPKYLFRKEGQNVTLSCEQNLNHDAMYWYRQDPGQGLRLIYYSQIVNDFQKGDIAEGYSVSREKKESFPLTVTSAQKNPTAFYLCATQTGTATDTQYFGPGTRLTVL.

The gene calls are TRBV20-1 and TRBJ2-3; D might be TRBD2 (5 bases). Germline assignment: CDR1 DFQATT and CDR2 SNEGSKA (reference sequence). The CDR3 consists of 14 residues. V lost 5 bases to trimming and J lost 7 bases, with 19 bases between them. CDR3 nucleotides: TGCAGTGCTCCCCCCCCGGGGAGAACAAATACGCAGTATTTT. Its protein product is CSAPPPGRTNTQYF.

V and J are TRBV24-1 and TRBJ1-2, with 8 bases identical to TRBD1. The CDR3 spans 15 residues. V trimming: 4 bases; J trimming: 3 bases; junction bases outside the gene matches: 6. Germline V gives CDR1 KGHDR, CDR2 SFDVKD. The DNA for the CDR3 is TGTGCCACCAGTGAACAAGGGACAGGTGACTATGGCTACACCTTC. Translated: CATSEQGTGDYGYTF.

This rearrangement joins TRBV5-1 to TRBJ2-2, with 7 bases fitting TRBD1. The germline V gene encodes CDR1 SGHRS and CDR2 YFSETQ. Trimming took 4 bases from V and 0 from J; bases not matched to a gene: 6. CDR3 length: 16 residues. CDR3 sequence reads: CASSHLGTANTGELFF. The CDR3 region has the DNA TGCGCCAGCAGCCACTTGGGGACAGCGAACACCGGGGAGCTGTTTTTT. Using reference TRBV5-1 and TRBJ2-2 for the parts outside the CDR3, the full variable domain is KAGVTQTPRYLIKTRGQQVTLSCSPISGHRSVSWYQQTPGQGLQFLFEYFSETQRNKGNFPGRFSGRQFSNSRSEMNVSTLELGDSALYLCASSHLGTANTGELFFGEGSRLTVL.

In its sample, this clonotype was seen once. The rearrangement uses TRBV12-3 or TRBV12-4 and TRBJ2-1, with TRBD2 matching 11 bases. The CDR3 runs 16 residues. V gave up 5 bases and J gave up 6 bases; unmatched junction bases: 9. CDR3 protein: CASSTRTSGLTNEQFF. CDR3 nucleotide sequence: TGTGCCAGCAGTACCCGGACTAGCGGGCTGACCAATGAGCAGTTCTTC.

The sample holds a few counts of this clonotype. This chain connects TRBV15 to TRBJ2-3; 8 nucleotides match TRBD2. The trim removed 7 bases at V and 2 bases at J, leaving 11 bases unmatched. This CDR3 is built from 16 residues. Germline CDR1 LNHNV, CDR2 YYDKDF (reference sequence). This chain's CDR3 is CATMGGYGGDTDTQYF. CDR3 nucleotides: TGTGCCACCATGGGGGGTTACGGGGGGGACACAGATACGCAGTATTTT. Full variable domain (rest looked up from reference TRBV15 and TRBJ2-3): DAMVIQNPRYQVTQFGKPVTLSCSQTLNHNVMYWYQQKSSQAPKLLFHYYDKDFNNEADTPDNFQSRRPNTSFCFLDIRSPGLGDTAMYLCATMGGYGGDTDTQYFGPGTRLTVL.

V gene TRBV10-2 combines with J gene TRBJ2-7; possible D gene TRBD2, 5 bases. V gave up 7 bases and J gave up 3 bases, with 16 bases separating them. Germline V gives CDR1 WSHSY, CDR2 SAAADI. This CDR3 has 14 amino acids. CDR3 sequence (DNA): TGCGCCAGCACCGGAGGAGCATCCTTCTACGAGCAGTACTTC. Translation gives CASTGGASFYEQYF.

This chain links TRBV20-1 with TRBJ2-4; D remains unclear. CDR1 DFQATT and CDR2 SNEGSKA come from the germline V gene (reference sequence). The CDR3 runs to 14 residues. V shed 3 bases and J shed 0 bases, with 9 bases lying between them. CDR3 sequence reads: CSASRQIAKNIQYF. CDR3 sequence (DNA): TGCAGTGCTAGCCGCCAGATAGCCAAAAACATTCAGTACTTC.

This clonotype appeared many times. The chain is built from TRBV12-3 or TRBV12-4 and TRBJ2-5, with 9 bases that match TRBD1. The trim removed 5 bases at V and 5 bases at J, leaving 3 bases unmatched. The CDR3 covers 13 residues. CDR3 loop: CASSPDRGETQYF. The DNA for the CDR3 is TGTGCCAGCAGTCCTGACAGGGGGGAGACCCAGTACTTC.

V usage is TRBV3-1 and J usage is TRBJ1-6, with D hard to call. The V gene's germline CDR1 is LGHDT and CDR2 YNNKEL (reference sequence). The length of the CDR3 is 14 residues. V shed 1 base and J shed 7 bases, with 8 bases lying between them. DNA of the CDR3: TGTGCCAGCAGCCAAGTTTCGGAAAATTCACCCCTCCACTTT. It translates to CASSQVSENSPLHF.

At least ten counts were recorded for this clonotype. The J gene is TRBJ2-7, the V gene TRBV28; weak D call: TRBD2 (6 bases). Germline V gives CDR1 MDHEN, CDR2 SYDVKM. V lost 2 bases, J lost 2 bases, and 10 bases lay in between. CDR3 length: 14 amino acids. In nucleotides, the CDR3 is TGTGCCAGCAGTTTAGCGGGACCACCCTACGAGCAGTACTTC. Its protein product is CASSLAGPPYEQYF.

The rearrangement joins TRBV12-3 or TRBV12-4 to TRBJ1-2, with 7 bases aligning to TRBD1. The ends lost 6 bases at V and 4 bases at J; junction bases unmatched: 5. The CDR3 runs to 13 residues. The CDR3 protein is CASSSQGSYGYTF. Here the CDR3 DNA reads TGTGCCAGCAGCTCACAGGGGAGCTATGGCTACACCTTC.

This sequence joins TRBV20-1 and TRBJ2-3; 9 bases map to TRBD2. Trimming cost V 7 bases and J 2 bases; bases outside gene matches: 7. This CDR3 comprises 14 residues. Germline assignment: CDR1 DFQATT and CDR2 SNEGSKA (reference sequence). The CDR3: CSVKTSGYTDTQYF. The CDR3 DNA follows: TGCAGTGTTAAGACTAGCGGTTACACAGATACGCAGTATTTT.

The chain is built from TRBV4-2 and TRBJ1-6, with TRBD1 matching over 7 bases. V shed 6 bases and J 7 bases; nucleotides not matched to a gene: 6. Germline CDR1 is LGHNA and CDR2 is YNFKEQ. CDR3 length: 14 residues. The CDR3, as DNA: TGTGCCAGCAGGACAGGGCCAATAAATTCACCCCTCCACTTT. Translation gives CASRTGPINSPLHF.

This clonotype was seen repeatedly, ten times or more. V gene TRBV4-3 combines with J gene TRBJ2-3, with TRBD2 matching over 12 bases. This CDR3 has 18 residues. Trimming took 1 base from V and 2 from J; bases not matched to a gene: 7. Germline CDR1 and CDR2: LGHNA and YSLEER. CDR3 sequence (DNA): TGCGCCAGCAGCCAAGGGGTCGGACTAGCGGGGCTCACAGATACGCAGTATTTT. This encodes CASSQGVGLAGLTDTQYF.